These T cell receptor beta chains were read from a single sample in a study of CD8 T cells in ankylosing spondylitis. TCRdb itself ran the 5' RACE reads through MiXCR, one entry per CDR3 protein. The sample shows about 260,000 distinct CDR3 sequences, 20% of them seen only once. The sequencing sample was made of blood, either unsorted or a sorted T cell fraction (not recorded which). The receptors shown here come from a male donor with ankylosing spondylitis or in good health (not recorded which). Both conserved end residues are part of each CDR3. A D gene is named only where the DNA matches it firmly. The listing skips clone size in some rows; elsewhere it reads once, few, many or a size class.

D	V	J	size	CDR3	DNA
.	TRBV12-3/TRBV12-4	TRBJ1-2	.	CASSFRSYGYTF	TGTGCCAGCAGTTTCCGGAGCTATGGCTACACCTTC
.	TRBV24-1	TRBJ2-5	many	CATSEPFGETQYF	TGTGCCACCAGTGAACCCTTTGGGGAGACCCAGTACTTC
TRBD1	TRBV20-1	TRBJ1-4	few	CSAGDRVDEKLFF	TGCAGTGCTGGGGACAGGGTAGACGAAAAACTGTTTTTT
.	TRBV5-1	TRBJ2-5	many	CASSLTGTQYF	TGCGCCAGCAGCCTCACCGGGACCCAGTACTTC
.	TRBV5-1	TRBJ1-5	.	CASSLEGGGNQPQHF	TGCGCCAGCAGCTTGGAGGGGGGTGGCAATCAGCCCCAGCATTTT
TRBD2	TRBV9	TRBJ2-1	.	CASSVESGIEQFF	TGTGCCAGCAGCGTAGAAAGCGGGATCGAGCAGTTCTTC
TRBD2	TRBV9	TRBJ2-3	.	CASSVAGGGPTDTQYF	TGTGCCAGCAGCGTAGCAGGCGGGGGGCCCACAGATACGCAGTATTTT
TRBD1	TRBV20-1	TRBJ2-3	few	CSARGRRRQGATDTQYF	TGCAGTGCTAGAGGTCGGCGAAGACAGGGGGCTACAGATACGCAGTATTTT
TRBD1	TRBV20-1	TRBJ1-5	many	CSALRRTGLGDQPQHF	TGCAGTGCTCTTCGGAGGACAGGGCTTGGTGATCAGCCCCAGCATTTT
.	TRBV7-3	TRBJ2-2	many	CASSLIGANTGELFF	TGTGCCAGCAGCTTAATCGGGGCGAACACCGGGGAGCTGTTTTTT
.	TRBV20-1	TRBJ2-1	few	CSARVDSANEQFF	TGCAGTGCTAGAGTGGACTCCGCCAATGAGCAGTTCTTC
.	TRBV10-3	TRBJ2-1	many	CAISAPKGGHLYNEQFF	TGTGCCATCAGTGCCCCTAAGGGGGGACACCTATACAATGAGCAGTTCTTC
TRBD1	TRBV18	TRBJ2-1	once	CASSLTRLDRGYEQFF	TGTGCCAGCTCACTCACCCGGTTGGACAGGGGGTATGAGCAGTTCTTC
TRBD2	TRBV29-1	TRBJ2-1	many	CSVEDPRLAGNEQFF	TGCAGCGTTGAAGATCCGAGACTAGCGGGCAATGAGCAGTTCTTC
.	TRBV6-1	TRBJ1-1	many	CASRTSEAFF	TGTGCCAGCCGTACCAGTGAAGCTTTCTTT
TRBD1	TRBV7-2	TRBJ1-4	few	CASSPDRGEKLFF	TGTGCCAGCAGCCCGGACAGGGGGGAAAAACTGTTTTTT
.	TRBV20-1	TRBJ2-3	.	CSARDTGRHSTDTQYF	TGCAGTGCTAGAGATACCGGCCGACATAGCACAGATACGCAGTATTTT
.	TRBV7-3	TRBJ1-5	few	CASSSPMRDDNQPQHF	TGTGCCAGCAGCTCCCCGATGAGAGATGACAATCAGCCCCAGCATTTT
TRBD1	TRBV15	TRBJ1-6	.	CATSRDWGQGFNSPLHF	TGTGCCACCAGCAGAGATTGGGGACAGGGGTTCAATTCACCCCTCCACTTT
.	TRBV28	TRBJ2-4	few	CASSPVGVNLAKNIQYF	TGTGCCAGCAGCCCGGTGGGGGTCAACCTAGCCAAAAACATTCAGTACTTC
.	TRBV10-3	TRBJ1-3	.	CAISEPQGMGNTIYF	TGTGCCATCAGTGAGCCACAGGGAATGGGAAACACCATATATTTT
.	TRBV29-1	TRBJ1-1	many	CSVDMAGMNTEAFF	TGCAGCGTCGACATGGCAGGGATGAACACTGAAGCTTTCTTT
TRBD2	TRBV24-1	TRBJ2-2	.	CATAPPPGGHNTGELFF	TGTGCCACCGCGCCTCCACCGGGGGGGCACAACACCGGGGAGCTGTTTTTT
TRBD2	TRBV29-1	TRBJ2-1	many	CSVGLAGVHNEQFF	TGCAGCGTCGGACTAGCGGGAGTCCACAATGAGCAGTTCTTC
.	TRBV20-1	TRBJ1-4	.	CSAPAATNEKLFF	TGCAGTGCGCCGGCTGCAACTAATGAAAAACTGTTTTTT
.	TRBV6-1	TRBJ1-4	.	CASSQTRSNEKLFF	TGTGCCAGCAGTCAGACGCGGTCTAATGAAAAACTGTTTTTT
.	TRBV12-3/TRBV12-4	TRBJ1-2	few	CASSPPLGGYTF	TGTGCCAGCAGTCCCCCGCTCGGTGGCTACACCTTC
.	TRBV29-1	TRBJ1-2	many	CSVGQWDSGYTF	TGCAGCGTTGGACAGTGGGATAGTGGCTACACCTTC
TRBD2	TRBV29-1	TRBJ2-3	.	CSVGLAGYTDTQYF	TGCAGCGTTGGTCTAGCGGGATACACAGATACGCAGTATTTT
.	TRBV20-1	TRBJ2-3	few	CSARDTRGAFTDTQYF	TGCAGTGCTAGAGATACTCGGGGGGCGTTCACAGATACGCAGTATTTT
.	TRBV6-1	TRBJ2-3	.	CASSPILGGSSSTDAQYF	TGTGCCAGCAGCCCTATTTTGGGGGGATCCTCTAGCACAGATGCGCAGTATTTT
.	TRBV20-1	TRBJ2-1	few	CSARGERIGEQFF	TGCAGTGCTAGGGGGGAGAGGATTGGTGAGCAGTTCTTC
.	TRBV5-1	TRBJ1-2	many	CASSLAVTGGASGYTF	TGCGCCAGCAGCTTGGCCGTTACGGGGGGCGCTTCCGGCTACACCTTC
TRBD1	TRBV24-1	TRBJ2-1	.	CVTSDINRGYNEQFF	TGTGTCACCAGTGACATCAACAGGGGCTACAATGAGCAGTTCTTC
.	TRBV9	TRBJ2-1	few	CASSPRDSPVSEQFF	TGTGCCAGCAGCCCCCGGGACTCGCCAGTCTCGGAGCAGTTCTTC
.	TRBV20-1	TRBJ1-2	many	CSARGQGNGYTF	TGCAGTGCTAGGGGGCAGGGGAATGGCTACACCTTC
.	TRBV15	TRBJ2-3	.	CATSVSQADTQYF	TGTGCCACCAGCGTCTCCCAGGCAGATACGCAGTATTTT
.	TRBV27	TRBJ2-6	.	CASKNSGTVPSGANVLTF	TGTGCCAGCAAAAATTCCGGGACTGTTCCCTCTGGGGCCAACGTCCTGACTTTC
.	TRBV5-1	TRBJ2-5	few	CASMIGLTSSQETQYF	TGCGCCAGCATGATAGGACTCACTTCATCCCAAGAGACCCAGTACTTC
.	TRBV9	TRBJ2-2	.	CASSVDGREAGELFF	TGTGCCAGCAGCGTAGACGGGAGAGAGGCCGGGGAGCTGTTTTTT
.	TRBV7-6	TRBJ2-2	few	CASSLASTAYGELFF	TGTGCCAGCAGCTTAGCGAGCACAGCCTACGGGGAGCTGTTTTTT
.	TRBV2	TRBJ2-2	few	CASRVQILGTGELFF	TGTGCCAGCAGGGTACAAATACTAGGCACCGGGGAGCTGTTTTTT
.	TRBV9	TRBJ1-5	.	CASSASPGRNQPQHF	TGTGCCAGCAGCGCGAGTCCGGGCCGGAATCAGCCCCAGCATTTT
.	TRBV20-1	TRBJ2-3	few	CSATGTSDTQYF	TGCAGTGCAACCGGGACTTCAGATACGCAGTATTTT
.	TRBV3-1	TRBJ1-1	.	CASSQDSASEAFF	TGTGCCAGCAGCCAAGATTCGGCCAGCGAAGCTTTCTTT
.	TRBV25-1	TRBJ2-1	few	CASSERDMLSNEQFF	TGTGCCAGCAGTGAGCGAGACATGTTGTCCAATGAGCAGTTCTTC
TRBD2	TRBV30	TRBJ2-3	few	CAWSVRGGDTQYF	TGTGCCTGGAGTGTACGGGGGGGAGATACGCAGTATTTT
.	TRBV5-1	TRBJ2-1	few	CASSTSYNEQFF	TGCGCCAGCAGCACGTCCTACAATGAGCAGTTCTTC
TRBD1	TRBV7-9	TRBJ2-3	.	CASSLLGRTGDTDTQYF	TGTGCCAGCAGCTTATTAGGTCGGACAGGGGACACAGATACGCAGTATTTT
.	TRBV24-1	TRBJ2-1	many	CATSDSLTGSSYNEQFF	TGTGCCACCAGTGATTCACTGACTGGGAGCTCCTACAATGAGCAGTTCTTC
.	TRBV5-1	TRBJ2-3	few	CASSLQRGTTDTQYF	TGCGCCAGCAGCTTGCAACGAGGGACCACAGATACGCAGTATTTT
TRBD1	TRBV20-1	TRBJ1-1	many	CSARPGQGANTEAFF	TGCAGTGCTAGGCCGGGACAGGGTGCGAACACTGAAGCTTTCTTT
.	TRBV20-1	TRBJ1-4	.	CSARAGSGDEKLFF	TGCAGTGCTAGGGCCGGGTCCGGGGATGAAAAACTGTTTTTT
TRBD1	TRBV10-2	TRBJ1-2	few	CASSESARGQSGYTF	TGCGCCAGCAGTGAGTCGGCCAGGGGGCAGAGCGGCTACACCTTC
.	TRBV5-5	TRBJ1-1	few	CASSWGRGASNTEAFF	TGTGCCAGCAGCTGGGGGCGGGGCGCGTCGAACACTGAAGCTTTCTTT
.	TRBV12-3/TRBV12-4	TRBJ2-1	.	CASSLSGDGYEQFF	TGTGCCAGCAGTTTATCAGGGGATGGTTATGAGCAGTTCTTC
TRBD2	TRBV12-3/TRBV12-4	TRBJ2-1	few	CASSFSLGLAGGISSYNEQFF	TGTGCCAGCAGCTTCAGCCTGGGACTAGCGGGGGGCATTAGCTCCTACAATGAGCAGTTCTTC
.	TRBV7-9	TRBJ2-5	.	CASSRAVQETQYF	TGTGCCAGCAGCAGGGCGGTCCAAGAGACCCAGTACTTC
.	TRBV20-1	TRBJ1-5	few	CSAKAGEPNQPQHF	TGCAGTGCCAAAGCGGGCGAGCCCAATCAGCCCCAGCATTTT